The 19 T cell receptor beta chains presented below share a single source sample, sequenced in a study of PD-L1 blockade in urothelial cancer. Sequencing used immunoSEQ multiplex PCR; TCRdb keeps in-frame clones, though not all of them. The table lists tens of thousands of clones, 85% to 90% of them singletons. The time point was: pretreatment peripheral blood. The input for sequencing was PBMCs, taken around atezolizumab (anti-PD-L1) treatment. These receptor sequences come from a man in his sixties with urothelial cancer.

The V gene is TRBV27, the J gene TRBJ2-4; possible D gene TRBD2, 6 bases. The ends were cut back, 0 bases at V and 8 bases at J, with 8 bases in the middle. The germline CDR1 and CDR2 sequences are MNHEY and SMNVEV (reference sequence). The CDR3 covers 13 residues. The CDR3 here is CASSLSAGDIQYF. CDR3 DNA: TGTGCCAGCAGTTTATCAGCGGGTGACATTCAGTACTTC.

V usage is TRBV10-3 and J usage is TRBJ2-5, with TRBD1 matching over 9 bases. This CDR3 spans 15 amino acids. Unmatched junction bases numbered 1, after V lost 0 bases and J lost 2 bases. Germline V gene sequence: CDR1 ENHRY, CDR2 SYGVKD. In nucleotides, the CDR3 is TGTGCCATCAGTGAGTCGGGACAGGGTCAAGAGACCCAGTACTTC. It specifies CAISESGQGQETQYF.

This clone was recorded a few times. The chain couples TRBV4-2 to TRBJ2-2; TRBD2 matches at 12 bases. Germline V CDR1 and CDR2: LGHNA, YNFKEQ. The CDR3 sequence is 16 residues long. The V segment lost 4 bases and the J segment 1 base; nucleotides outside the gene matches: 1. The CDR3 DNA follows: TGTGCCAGCAGCCTGGGACTAGCGGGGAACACCGGGGAGCTGTTTTTT. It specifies CASSLGLAGNTGELFF.

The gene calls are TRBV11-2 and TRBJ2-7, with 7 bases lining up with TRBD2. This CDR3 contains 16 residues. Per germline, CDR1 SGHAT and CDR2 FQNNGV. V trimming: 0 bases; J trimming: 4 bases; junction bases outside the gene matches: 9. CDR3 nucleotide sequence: TGTGCCAGCAGCTTAGAGGCCGGGACTACAGTTTACGAGCAGTACTTC. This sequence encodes CASSLEAGTTVYEQYF.

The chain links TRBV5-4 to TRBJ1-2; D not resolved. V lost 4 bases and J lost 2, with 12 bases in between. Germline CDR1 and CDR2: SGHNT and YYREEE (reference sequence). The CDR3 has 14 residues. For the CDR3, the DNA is TGTGCCAGCAGCCCTTCGGGAGCCAACTATGGCTACACCTTC. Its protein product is CASSPSGANYGYTF.

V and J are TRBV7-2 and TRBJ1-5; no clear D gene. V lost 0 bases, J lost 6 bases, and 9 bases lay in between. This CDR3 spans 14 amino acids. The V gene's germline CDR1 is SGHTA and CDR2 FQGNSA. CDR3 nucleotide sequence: TGTGCCAGCAGCTTAGCGGAGGCCGGTCAGCCCCAGCATTTT. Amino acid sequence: CASSLAEAGQPQHF.

CDR3 sequence (DNA): TGTGCCAGCAGTTACTCGGGAGGTGGCCCCGGGGAGCTGTTTTTT. It encodes CASSYSGGGPGELFF. The chain carries TRBV6-7 and TRBJ2-2; D is possibly TRBD2 (6 bases). TRBV6-7 carries the ORF label, with uncertain function. The ends were cut back, 0 bases at V and 6 bases at J, with 11 bases in the middle. The CDR3 sequence is 15 residues long.

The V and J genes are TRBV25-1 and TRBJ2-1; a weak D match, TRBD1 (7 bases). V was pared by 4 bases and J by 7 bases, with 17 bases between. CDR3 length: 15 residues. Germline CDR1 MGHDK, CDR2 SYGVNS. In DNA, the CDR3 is TGTGCCAGCAGTGTCCAGGGGGGCCGTCTGAATGAGCAGTTCTTC. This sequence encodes CASSVQGGRLNEQFF.

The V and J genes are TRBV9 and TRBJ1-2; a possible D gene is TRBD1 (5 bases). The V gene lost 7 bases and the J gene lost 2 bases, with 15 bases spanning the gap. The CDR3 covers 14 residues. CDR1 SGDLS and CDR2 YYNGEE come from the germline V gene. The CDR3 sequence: CASSRGVQNYGYTF. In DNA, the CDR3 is TGTGCCAGCTCCCGGGGGGTTCAGAACTATGGCTACACCTTC. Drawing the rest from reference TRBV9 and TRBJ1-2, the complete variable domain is DSGVTQTPKHLITATGQRVTLRCSPRSGDLSVYWYQQSLDQGLQFLIQYYNGEERAKGNILERFSAQQFPDLHSELNLSSLELGDSALYFCASSRGVQNYGYTFGSGTRLTVV.

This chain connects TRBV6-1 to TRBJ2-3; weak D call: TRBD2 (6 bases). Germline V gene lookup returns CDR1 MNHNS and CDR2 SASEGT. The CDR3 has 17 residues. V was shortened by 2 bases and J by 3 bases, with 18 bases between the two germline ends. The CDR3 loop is CASSESRRGTGTDTQYF. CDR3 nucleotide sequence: TGTGCCAGCAGTGAAAGTCGTCGGGGGACCGGGACAGATACGCAGTATTTT.

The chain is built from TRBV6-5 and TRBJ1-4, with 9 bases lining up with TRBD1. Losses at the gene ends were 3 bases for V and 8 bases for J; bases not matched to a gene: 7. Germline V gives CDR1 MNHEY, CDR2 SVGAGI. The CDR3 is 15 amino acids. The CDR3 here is CASSYSGTGKEKLFF. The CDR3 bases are TGTGCCAGCAGTTATTCCGGGACAGGGAAGGAAAAACTGTTTTTT.

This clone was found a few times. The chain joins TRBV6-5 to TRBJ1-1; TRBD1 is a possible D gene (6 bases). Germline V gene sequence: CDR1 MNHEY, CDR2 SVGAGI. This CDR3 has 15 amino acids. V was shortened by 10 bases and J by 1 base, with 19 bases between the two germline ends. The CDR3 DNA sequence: TGTGCCACCAGAAGCCCGCGGGGGCAGAACACTGAAGCTTTCTTT. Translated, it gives CATRSPRGQNTEAFF.

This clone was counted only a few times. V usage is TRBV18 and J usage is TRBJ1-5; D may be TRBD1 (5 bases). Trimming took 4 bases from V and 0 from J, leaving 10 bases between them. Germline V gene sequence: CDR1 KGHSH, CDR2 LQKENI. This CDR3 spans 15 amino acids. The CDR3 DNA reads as TGTGCCAGCTCACAAACAGGATATAGCAATCAGCCCCAGCATTTT. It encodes CASSQTGYSNQPQHF.

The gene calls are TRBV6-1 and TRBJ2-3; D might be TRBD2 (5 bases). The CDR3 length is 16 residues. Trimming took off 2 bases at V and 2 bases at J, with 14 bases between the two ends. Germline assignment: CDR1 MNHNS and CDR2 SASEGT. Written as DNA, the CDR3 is TGTGCCAGCAGTGAACGGGATAGTTGGGTCACAGATACGCAGTATTTT. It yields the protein CASSERDSWVTDTQYF.

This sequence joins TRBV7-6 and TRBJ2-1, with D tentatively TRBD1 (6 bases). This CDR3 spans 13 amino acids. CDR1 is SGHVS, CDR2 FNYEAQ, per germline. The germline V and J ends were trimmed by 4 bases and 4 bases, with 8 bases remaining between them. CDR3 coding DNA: TGTGCCAGCAGCTCAGACAGGTACAATGAGCAGTTCTTC. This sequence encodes CASSSDRYNEQFF.

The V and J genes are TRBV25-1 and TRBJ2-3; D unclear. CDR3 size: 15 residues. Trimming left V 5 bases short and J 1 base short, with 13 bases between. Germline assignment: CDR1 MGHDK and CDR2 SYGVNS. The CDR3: CASSNPTRGTDTQYF. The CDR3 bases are TGTGCCAGCAGTAATCCCACTCGAGGCACAGATACGCAGTATTTT.

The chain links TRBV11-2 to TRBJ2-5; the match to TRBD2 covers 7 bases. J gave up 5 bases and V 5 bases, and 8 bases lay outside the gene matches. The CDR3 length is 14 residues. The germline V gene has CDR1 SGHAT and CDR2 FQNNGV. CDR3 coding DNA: TGTGCCAGCAGCCCGGTGACTAGCAGGGAGACCCAGTACTTC. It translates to CASSPVTSRETQYF.

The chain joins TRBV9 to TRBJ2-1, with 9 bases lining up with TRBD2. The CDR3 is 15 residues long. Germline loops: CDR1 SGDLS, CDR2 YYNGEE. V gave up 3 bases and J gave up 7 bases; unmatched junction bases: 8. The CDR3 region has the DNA TGTGCCAGCAGCGATAGCGGGAGCGGTCTAAATGAGCAGTTCTTC. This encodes CASSDSGSGLNEQFF.

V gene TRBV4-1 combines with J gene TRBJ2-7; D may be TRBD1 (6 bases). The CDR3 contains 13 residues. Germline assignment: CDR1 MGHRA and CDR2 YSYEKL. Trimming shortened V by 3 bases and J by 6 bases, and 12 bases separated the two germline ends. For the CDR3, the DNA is TGCGCCAGCAGCCACAGGACAGTTCTCGAGCAGTACTTC. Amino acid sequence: CASSHRTVLEQYF.